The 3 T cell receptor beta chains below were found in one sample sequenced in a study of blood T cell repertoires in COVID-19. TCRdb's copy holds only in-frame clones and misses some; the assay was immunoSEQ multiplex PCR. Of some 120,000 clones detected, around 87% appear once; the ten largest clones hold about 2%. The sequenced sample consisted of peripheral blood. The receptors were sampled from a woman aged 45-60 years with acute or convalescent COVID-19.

CDR3 in DNA: TGTGCCAGCAGCGTAGGGACAGGGGATTTGGATAATTCACCCCTCCACTTT. Protein: CASSVGTGDLDNSPLHF. V gene TRBV9 combines with J gene TRBJ1-6, with TRBD1 matching 9 bases. J lost 5 bases, V lost 0 bases, and 6 bases had no gene match. The germline V gene encodes CDR1 SGDLS and CDR2 YYNGEE. This CDR3 region has 17 residues.

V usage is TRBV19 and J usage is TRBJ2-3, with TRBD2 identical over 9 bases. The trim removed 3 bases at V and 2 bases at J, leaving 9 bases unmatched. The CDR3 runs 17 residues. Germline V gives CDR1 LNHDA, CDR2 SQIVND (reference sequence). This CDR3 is CASSIGELAGNTDTQYF. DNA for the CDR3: TGTGCCAGTAGTATTGGGGAACTAGCGGGTAACACAGATACGCAGTATTTT.

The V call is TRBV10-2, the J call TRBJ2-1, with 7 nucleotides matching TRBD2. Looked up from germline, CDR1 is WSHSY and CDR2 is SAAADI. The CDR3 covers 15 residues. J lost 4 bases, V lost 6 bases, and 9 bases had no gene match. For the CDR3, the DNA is TGCGCCAGCAGCCAGGAGCTAGCGGAGTACAATGAGCAGTTCTTC. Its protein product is CASSQELAEYNEQFF.